The next 8 T cell receptor beta chains were all read from a single sample in a study of regulatory T cells in long-lasting Graves disease. HTBI primers from iRepertoire and Arm-PCR of CDR3 regions yielded the TCR beta libraries. Each CDR3 protein gets one entry after TCRdb re-called the multiplex PCR reads with MiXCR. The table has 310,000 or so distinct CDR3 sequences, 22% seen once. Noted time point: persistent/refractory GD, antithyroid drugs over 5 years with positive TRAb. PBMCs provided the RNA from which the TCR library was made. The sample in question was peripheral blood mononuclear cells (PBMCs), obtained when the disease was refractory, from a patient treated with antithyroid drugs. The receptor source for this set is a female donor with Graves disease.

This clonotype showed up just a few times. The chain has TRBV7-2 and TRBJ2-7; 8 bases agree with TRBD2. Germline V gives CDR1 SGHTA, CDR2 FQGNSA. The CDR3 has 14 residues. With 2 bases clipped from V and 3 bases from J, the junction kept 3 bases outside the gene matches. The CDR3, as DNA: TGTGCCAGCAGCTTAAGCGGGAGCGTCTACGAGCAGTACTTC. This codes for CASSLSGSVYEQYF. The complete variable domain, with remaining parts taken from reference TRBV7-2 and TRBJ2-7, reads GAGVSQSPSNKVTEKGKDVELRCDPISGHTALYWYRQSLGQGLEFLIYFQGNSAPDKSGLPSDRFSAERTGGSVSTLTIQRTQQEDSAVYLCASSLSGSVYEQYFGPGTRLTVT.

The chain links TRBV20-1 to TRBJ1-1; D gene ambiguous. The V and J ends lost 2 bases and 7 bases respectively, with 14 bases between them. Germline loops: CDR1 DFQATT, CDR2 SNEGSKA (reference sequence). The CDR3 length is 13 residues. CDR3 bases: TGCAGTGCTAGACCAACCGTCGGGCTTGAAGCTTTCTTT. This gives the protein CSARPTVGLEAFF.

The chain couples TRBV2 to TRBJ2-1, with D possibly matching TRBD2 (6 bases). The ends were cut back, 8 bases at V and 0 bases at J, with 17 bases in the middle. Germline CDR1 and CDR2: SNHLY and FYNNEI. The CDR3 spans 16 residues. CDR3 DNA: TGTGCCAGCCCGCCCTCGGGCGGGAACTCCTACAATGAGCAGTTCTTC. Translating gives CASPPSGGNSYNEQFF.

The chain recombines TRBV24-1 with TRBJ1-5; tentatively, D is TRBD1 (5 bases). V was trimmed by 3 bases and J by 2 bases, leaving 13 bases between them. Germline CDR1 and CDR2: KGHDR and SFDVKD. The CDR3 totals 16 residues. For the CDR3, the DNA is TGTGCCACCAGTGATCCCGACAGCCCAGGCAATCAGCCCCAGCATTTT. Translation gives CATSDPDSPGNQPQHF.

This clonotype was detected ten times or more. The chain combines TRBV5-1 with TRBJ1-1; no firm D call. V gave up 2 bases and J gave up 1 base, with 6 bases separating them. CDR1 and CDR2 (germline): SGHRS, YFSETQ. The CDR3 is made up of 13 amino acids. Written as DNA, the CDR3 is TGCGCCAGCAGCTTAAACCCGAACACTGAAGCTTTCTTT. This codes for CASSLNPNTEAFF.

V gene TRBV4-1 combines with J gene TRBJ1-4; D might be TRBD1 (6 bases). The CDR3 loop spans 15 amino acids. The V and J ends lost 4 bases and 6 bases respectively, with 15 bases between them. CDR1 and CDR2 (germline): MGHRA, YSYEKL. CDR3 DNA: TGCGCCAGCAGCCTCCCCGCGGGGGCGGATGAAAAACTGTTTTTT. Its translation is CASSLPAGADEKLFF.

This clonotype was counted a few times. The CDR3 does not end in the conserved phenylalanine or tryptophan, so this is likely a read error. The J gene is TRBJ1-1, the V gene TRBV15; D possibly corresponds to TRBD1 (5 bases). Germline V gene lookup returns CDR1 LNHNV and CDR2 YYDKDF (reference sequence). This CDR3 has 16 residues. V lost 5 bases and J lost 1, with 17 bases in between. The CDR3 loop is CATSGRTWGRNTEAFL. As DNA, the CDR3 is TGTGCCACCAGCGGACGGACGTGGGGCAGGAACACTGAAGCTTTCCTT.

V and J are TRBV20-1 and TRBJ1-1; D ambiguous. This CDR3 has 13 residues. V dropped 4 bases and J dropped 5 bases, with 14 bases sitting between them. Looked up from germline, CDR1 is DFQATT and CDR2 is SNEGSKA (reference sequence). The CDR3 sequence: CSAMGVGPTEAFF. CDR3 nucleotide sequence: TGCAGTGCTATGGGTGTCGGGCCAACTGAAGCTTTCTTT.